These T cell receptor beta chains were read from a single sample in a study of long-term antiretroviral therapy in people with HIV. Sequencing was performed with immunoSEQ multiplex PCR; in TCRdb, only in-frame clones are kept and a portion is missing. The sample has tens of thousands of clones; 80% to 95% are singletons. The sequencing here drew on unsorted PBMCs, taken 4.4 years after starting antiretroviral therapy. The receptors were gathered from a woman aged 50 to 60 with HIV. CDR3s include the opening cysteine and the closing phenylalanine or tryptophan. Each record gives: D gene, CDR3 length, J gene, clone size, V gene, CDR3 DNA, CDR3 protein. A D gene is named only where the DNA matches it firmly. Clone size is given for some rows only: seen once, a few or many times, or a class if the clone is expanded.

TRBD2 | 13 | TRBJ2-3 | NA | TRBV29-1 | TGCAGCGAGTCTAGCGGGGGCGAAGATACGCAGTATTTT | CSESSGGEDTQYF
TRBD1 | 13 | TRBJ2-2 | NA | TRBV25-1 | TGTGCCAGCTCGAAACAGGGGGGCGGGGAGCTGTTTTTT | CASSKQGGGELFF
NA | 21 | TRBJ2-3 | once | TRBV30 | TGTGCCTGGAGTGGGGGTGAGGAGTTTTTTAGCGGTATTTCTAGCACAGATACGCAGTATTTT | CAWSGGEEFFSGISSTDTQYF
NA | 17 | TRBJ2-3 | NA | TRBV4-3 | TGCGCCAGCAGCCAAGAGGCCACGACACGAAGCACAGATACGCAGTATTTT | CASSQEATTRSTDTQYF
NA | 13 | TRBJ1-6 | NA | TRBV5-4 | TGTGCCAGCAGCTTCGCAGGGGATTCACCCCTCCACTTT | CASSFAGDSPLHF
NA | 15 | TRBJ2-2 | NA | TRBV5-1 | TGCGCCAGCAGGGGGGACCTAGCGTTCACCGGGGAGCTGTTTTTT | CASRGDLAFTGELFF
TRBD1 | 15 | TRBJ1-5 | NA | TRBV11-2 | TGTGCCAGCAGCTTAGGGGACAGCAGCAATCAGCCCCAGCATTTT | CASSLGDSSNQPQHF
NA | 14 | TRBJ2-7 | NA | TRBV5-1 | TGCGCCAGCAGCTTGTCAACTAGCCGATACGAGCAGTACTTC | CASSLSTSRYEQYF
TRBD1 | 12 | TRBJ2-7 | NA | TRBV29-1 | TGCAGCGTCCTGCAGGGGGCGGGGGAGCAGTACTTC | CSVLQGAGEQYF
NA | 13 | TRBJ2-3 | NA | TRBV30 | TGTGCCTGGAGTGGAGGGGCCACAGATACGCAGTATTTT | CAWSGGATDTQYF
NA | 15 | TRBJ1-6 | NA | TRBV14 | TGTGCCAGCAGCGAATCGGGTCGGGGGTTTCCACCCCTCCACTTT | CASSESGRGFPPLHF
NA | 14 | TRBJ2-7 | NA | TRBV30 | TGTGCCTGGAGTGTAGGAGGGAGCTCCTACGAGCAGTACTTC | CAWSVGGSSYEQYF
NA | 18 | TRBJ1-4 | once | TRBV5-1 | TGCGCCAGCAGCTTGGTCTCGCCGACAGGCCTTTTTCGGGGAAAACTGTTTTTT | CASSLVSPTGLFRGKLFF
TRBD1 | 16 | TRBJ2-6 | NA | TRBV30 | TGTGCCTGGAACCGGGACAGAGATATCAGGGCCAACGTCCTGACTTTC | CAWNRDRDIRANVLTF
NA | 13 | TRBJ1-1 | NA | TRBV7-3 | TGTGCCAGCAGCTTAACAGGCGGGGCTGAAGCTTTCTTT | CASSLTGGAEAFF
NA | 14 | TRBJ2-5 | NA | TRBV12-5 | TGTGCTAGTGGTTTGACCGGGGGATCAGAGACCCAGTACTTC | CASGLTGGSETQYF
NA | 13 | TRBJ2-7 | NA | TRBV5-1 | TGCGCCAGCAGCTTCGAGGAGGGATCGGCGCAGTACTTC | CASSFEEGSAQYF
TRBD1 | 16 | TRBJ2-1 | NA | TRBV10-3 | TGTGCCATCAGTGACACCAAGGGACAGGGGTGGAATGAGCAGTTCTTC | CAISDTKGQGWNEQFF
TRBD1 | 19 | TRBJ1-5 | NA | TRBV27 | TGTGCCAGCAGCCCACTCGACCGGGACAGGGGGTTGTTGGGACAGCCCCAGCATTTT | CASSPLDRDRGLLGQPQHF
NA | 14 | TRBJ1-2 | NA | TRBV6-5 | TGTGCCAGCAGTTACGCACCCTGGGGCAATGGCTACACCTTC | CASSYAPWGNGYTF
NA | 14 | TRBJ2-2 | NA | TRBV10-3 | TGTGCCATCAGTGAGTGGGAAGATACCGGGGAGCTGTTTTTT | CAISEWEDTGELFF
NA | 14 | TRBJ2-2 | NA | TRBV5-6 | TGTGCCAGCAGCTTGAGACTAGGGCGGCGCGAGCTGTTTTTT | CASSLRLGRRELFF
TRBD2 | 15 | TRBJ2-1 | NA | TRBV5-1 | TGCGCCAGCAGCTTGACTAGCGGGGGTTACAATGAGCAGTTCTTC | CASSLTSGGYNEQFF
TRBD1 | 14 | TRBJ1-1 | NA | TRBV6-5 | TGTGCCAGCAGTGAAGGACAGGGTAACACTGAAGCTTTCTTT | CASSEGQGNTEAFF
TRBD2 | 14 | TRBJ2-5 | NA | TRBV19 | TGTGCCAGTAGTATGTCACTAGCGAGGGAGACCCAGTACTTC | CASSMSLARETQYF
NA | 12 | TRBJ2-3 | NA | TRBV5-4 | TGTGCCAGCAGCTTGGGGGGGGATACGCAGTATTTT | CASSLGGDTQYF
NA | 15 | TRBJ2-3 | NA | TRBV6-4 | TGTGCCAGCAGCGGCGACGGGGCTAGCACAGATACGCAGTATTTT | CASSGDGASTDTQYF
NA | 13 | TRBJ2-3 | NA | TRBV27 | TGTGCCAGCAGTTTAGGGTGGGGAGATACGCAGTATTTT | CASSLGWGDTQYF
NA | 13 | TRBJ2-1 | once | TRBV11-3 | TGTGCCAGCAGCTCTGACCCGCCCGGGGAGCAGTTCTTC | CASSSDPPGEQFF
NA | 13 | TRBJ1-2 | NA | TRBV6-1 | TGTGCCAGCAGTGAGACAGCTAACTATGGCTACACCTTC | CASSETANYGYTF
NA | 16 | TRBJ2-3 | NA | TRBV5-1 | TGCGCCAGCAGCTTCAAGGGATTCCCCGGCACAGATACGCAGTATTTT | CASSFKGFPGTDTQYF
TRBD1 | 13 | TRBJ2-7 | NA | TRBV10-1 | TGCGCCAGCAGTGATCCGGGACAGCCCAAGCAGTACTTC | CASSDPGQPKQYF
TRBD1 | 16 | TRBJ1-3 | NA | TRBV4-1 | TGCGCCAGCAGCCAAGATAGACAGGGGCAAGGAAACACCATATATTTT | CASSQDRQGQGNTIYF
TRBD1 | 14 | TRBJ2-7 | NA | TRBV9 | TGTGCCAGCAGCGTCGGACAGGGGCTATACGAGCAGTACTTC | CASSVGQGLYEQYF
NA | 12 | TRBJ1-2 | NA | TRBV18 | TGTGCCAGCTCACAGGAGACCTATGGCTACACCTTC | CASSQETYGYTF
NA | 12 | TRBJ2-7 | NA | TRBV30 | TGTGCCTGGAGTGTTGGGGTGGGGGAGCAGTACTTC | CAWSVGVGEQYF
TRBD1 | 13 | TRBJ1-2 | NA | TRBV30 | TGTGCCTGGGGACAGGTGACTAACTATGGCTACACCTTC | CAWGQVTNYGYTF
TRBD1 | 16 | TRBJ2-7 | NA | TRBV6-6 | TGTGCCAGCAGTTACTCAGGGCAGGGGGCTTCCTACGAGCAGTACTTC | CASSYSGQGASYEQYF
NA | 16 | TRBJ1-4 | NA | TRBV10-2 | TGCGCCAGCAGTGAGCCTAGACAGCTAACTAATGAAAAACTGTTTTTT | CASSEPRQLTNEKLFF
NA | 15 | TRBJ1-4 | once | TRBV5-1 | TGCGCCAGCAGGACGGGGCAGAACTTTAATGAAAAACTGTTTTTT | CASRTGQNFNEKLFF
NA | 14 | TRBJ2-1 | NA | TRBV5-1 | TGCGCCAGCAGCTTGGAATCCAGTAGCTATGAGCAGTTCTTC | CASSLESSSYEQFF
TRBD2 | 16 | TRBJ2-1 | NA | TRBV11-1 | TGTGCCAGCAGTTTTACGGGGGGAAGCTCCTACAATGAGCAGTTCTTC | CASSFTGGSSYNEQFF
NA | 16 | TRBJ1-1 | NA | TRBV11-2 | TGTGCCAGCAGCTTAGCAGGGACCCTATCGAACACTGAAGCTTTCTTT | CASSLAGTLSNTEAFF
NA | 12 | TRBJ2-1 | NA | TRBV11-3 | TGTGCCAGCGGGGGGACCTACAATGAGCAGTTCTTC | CASGGTYNEQFF
NA | 15 | TRBJ1-2 | NA | TRBV5-4 | TGTGCCAGCAGCCCCAAAGATGCGGGATGGGGTGGCTACACCTTC | CASSPKDAGWGGYTF
NA | 14 | TRBJ2-3 | NA | TRBV30 | TGTGCCTGGAGGGCGACGGCCGCCGCAGATACGCAGTATTTT | CAWRATAAADTQYF
NA | 13 | TRBJ1-1 | NA | TRBV18 | TGTGCCAGCTCGACCGCCGGGAACACTGAAGCTTTCTTT | CASSTAGNTEAFF